The rows below give T cell receptor beta chains drawn from one sample of a study of blood T cell repertoires in COVID-19. Assay used: immunoSEQ multiplex PCR; TCRdb lists only in-frame clones, some missing. This table has roughly 100,000 clones, 75% to 85% appearing once. The specimen was peripheral blood. The source of these receptors is a woman at least 80 years old with acute or convalescent COVID-19. Each CDR3 is given with its conserved first and last residue. D genes are given only for firm matches. Only part of the rows carry a size: once, few, many, or a class if the clone is expanded.

v_gene: TRBV5-1
d_gene: TRBD1
abundance: .
j_gene: TRBJ1-2
CDR3nt: TGCGCCAGCAGCCCCGGGGACAGGGGAGGCTATGGCTACACCTTC
CDR3aa: CASSPGDRGGYGYTF

v_gene: TRBV7-9
d_gene: .
abundance: .
j_gene: TRBJ1-1
CDR3nt: TGTGCCAGCAGCCCGAGGACAACGGCTCCCGAAGCTTTCTTT
CDR3aa: CASSPRTTAPEAFF

v_gene: TRBV28
d_gene: TRBD1
abundance: .
j_gene: TRBJ1-5
CDR3nt: TGTGCCAGCAGTTTGCCTCCGACAGGGACGGGACAGCCCCAGCATTTT
CDR3aa: CASSLPPTGTGQPQHF

v_gene: TRBV5-1
d_gene: TRBD1
abundance: .
j_gene: TRBJ2-6
CDR3nt: TGCGCCAGCAGCTTGACAGGGGGACGGGCCAACGTCCTGACTTTC
CDR3aa: CASSLTGGRANVLTF

v_gene: TRBV5-1
d_gene: .
abundance: .
j_gene: TRBJ1-1
CDR3nt: TGCGCCAGCAGCTTGTTCCAAAGCCCGGACACTGAAGCTTTCTTT
CDR3aa: CASSLFQSPDTEAFF

v_gene: TRBV6-5
d_gene: TRBD1
abundance: few
j_gene: TRBJ1-6
CDR3nt: TGTGCCAGCAACCCCGACAGGGGTTATTCACCCCTCCACTTT
CDR3aa: CASNPDRGYSPLHF

v_gene: TRBV11-2
d_gene: .
abundance: .
j_gene: TRBJ1-2
CDR3nt: TGTGCCAGCAGCCTCCAAGCCCTGACGGGAGGCTACACCTTC
CDR3aa: CASSLQALTGGYTF

v_gene: TRBV21-1
d_gene: .
abundance: .
j_gene: TRBJ2-3
CDR3nt: TGTGCCAGCAGCAAAGAAGCGGGACTAGCGGTTAGGAGCACAGATACGCAGTATTTT
CDR3aa: CASSKEAGLAVRSTDTQYF

v_gene: TRBV7-3
d_gene: .
abundance: .
j_gene: TRBJ2-3
CDR3nt: TGTGCCAGCAGCCCGGACCCACCAAGGGGAGATACGCAGTATTTT
CDR3aa: CASSPDPPRGDTQYF

v_gene: TRBV11-2
d_gene: TRBD2
abundance: .
j_gene: TRBJ2-7
CDR3nt: TGTGCCAGCAGCTTAGAGGTAGTGGCGGGACGACTAGCGGGAGGCTACGAGCAGTACTTC
CDR3aa: CASSLEVVAGRLAGGYEQYF

v_gene: TRBV11-1
d_gene: .
abundance: .
j_gene: TRBJ1-1
CDR3nt: TGTGCCAGCAACTTAAGGGTAGGAGGGAACACTGAAGCTTTCTTT
CDR3aa: CASNLRVGGNTEAFF

v_gene: TRBV30
d_gene: TRBD2
abundance: .
j_gene: TRBJ2-4
CDR3nt: TGTGCCTGGTCTTTACTCGGGACTAGTGGAAACATTCAGTACTTC
CDR3aa: CAWSLLGTSGNIQYF

v_gene: TRBV7-9
d_gene: TRBD1
abundance: .
j_gene: TRBJ1-2
CDR3nt: TGTGCCAGCAGCTTAGACTGGACAGGGGATGGCGGCTACACCTTC
CDR3aa: CASSLDWTGDGGYTF

v_gene: TRBV6-5
d_gene: TRBD1
abundance: .
j_gene: TRBJ2-1
CDR3nt: TGTGCCAGCAGATTGGGACAGGGTATGGGCAATGAGCAGTTCTTC
CDR3aa: CASRLGQGMGNEQFF

v_gene: TRBV18
d_gene: .
abundance: .
j_gene: TRBJ2-5
CDR3nt: TGTGCCAGCTCACCTGGACAGCAAGAGACCCAGTACTTC
CDR3aa: CASSPGQQETQYF

v_gene: TRBV30
d_gene: TRBD1
abundance: .
j_gene: TRBJ1-3
CDR3nt: TGTGCCTGGAGGTCGAATCAGGGGGCTGGAAACACCATATATTTT
CDR3aa: CAWRSNQGAGNTIYF

v_gene: TRBV24-1
d_gene: TRBD1
abundance: once
j_gene: TRBJ2-7
CDR3nt: TGTGCCACCAGTGACACCGGGACAGGGGCGTCCTACGAGCAGTACTTC
CDR3aa: CATSDTGTGASYEQYF

v_gene: TRBV7-8
d_gene: TRBD2
abundance: .
j_gene: TRBJ2-7
CDR3nt: TGTGCCAGCAGCTTAGAGAGGACTAGCGTGAACTACGAGCAGTACTTC
CDR3aa: CASSLERTSVNYEQYF

v_gene: TRBV5-1
d_gene: TRBD1
abundance: .
j_gene: TRBJ1-1
CDR3nt: TGCGCCAGCAAGCCCCAGGGGGGGAACACTGAAGCTTTCTTT
CDR3aa: CASKPQGGNTEAFF

v_gene: TRBV29-1
d_gene: .
abundance: .
j_gene: TRBJ2-1
CDR3nt: TGCAGCGCCCGAGGGGGGGAGGGTGGCCACAATGAGCAGTTCTTC
CDR3aa: CSARGGEGGHNEQFF

v_gene: TRBV5-6
d_gene: TRBD1
abundance: once
j_gene: TRBJ1-1
CDR3nt: TGTGCCAGCAGTCACAGGGGCCGGGAGACTGAAGCTTTCTTT
CDR3aa: CASSHRGRETEAFF

v_gene: TRBV9
d_gene: .
abundance: .
j_gene: TRBJ1-1
CDR3nt: TGTGCCAGCAGCGTAGATCTGACAGCTAAAGCTTTCTTT
CDR3aa: CASSVDLTAKAFF

v_gene: TRBV18
d_gene: TRBD1
abundance: .
j_gene: TRBJ2-2
CDR3nt: TGTGCCAGCTCACCAACGGGGGACAGGGGGATCGGCGGGGAGCTGTTTTTT
CDR3aa: CASSPTGDRGIGGELFF

v_gene: TRBV27
d_gene: .
abundance: .
j_gene: TRBJ1-5
CDR3nt: TGTGCCAGCAGCCGGGGAGCGGGCAATCAGCCCCAGCATTTT
CDR3aa: CASSRGAGNQPQHF

v_gene: TRBV5-6
d_gene: TRBD1
abundance: .
j_gene: TRBJ1-4
CDR3nt: TGTGCCAGCAGCTTGGCCGGGACAGGGAGGGAAAAACTGTTTTTT
CDR3aa: CASSLAGTGREKLFF

v_gene: TRBV6-2/TRBV6-3
d_gene: .
abundance: .
j_gene: TRBJ2-3
CDR3nt: TGTGCCAGCAGTTACGGGAGTTCGGATAGCACAGATACGCAGTATTTT
CDR3aa: CASSYGSSDSTDTQYF

v_gene: TRBV6-1
d_gene: TRBD2
abundance: few
j_gene: TRBJ2-1
CDR3nt: TGTGCCAGCAGTGAAAACGGGAGGGGAGGTAATGAGCAGTTCTTC
CDR3aa: CASSENGRGGNEQFF

v_gene: TRBV6-5
d_gene: .
abundance: few
j_gene: TRBJ2-5
CDR3nt: TGTGCCAGCAGTCCATGGGAGACAGGACAAGAGACCCAGTACTTC
CDR3aa: CASSPWETGQETQYF

v_gene: TRBV30
d_gene: TRBD1
abundance: few
j_gene: TRBJ2-3
CDR3nt: TGTGCCTGGAGCCCGGGACAGGGTATGGGAGATACGCAGTATTTT
CDR3aa: CAWSPGQGMGDTQYF

v_gene: TRBV3-1/TRBV3-2
d_gene: .
abundance: .
j_gene: TRBJ1-2
CDR3nt: TGTGCCAGCAGCCCCCAGAACAGCCCCTATGGCTACACCTTC
CDR3aa: CASSPQNSPYGYTF

v_gene: TRBV28
d_gene: TRBD2
abundance: few
j_gene: TRBJ2-2
CDR3nt: TGTGCCAGCAGCTTGGGACTAGCGGGAGGGGCCGGGGAGCTGTTTTTT
CDR3aa: CASSLGLAGGAGELFF

v_gene: TRBV29-1
d_gene: .
abundance: .
j_gene: TRBJ2-7
CDR3nt: TGCAGCGTTGCCCCCATCGACAGGTCCTACGAGCAGTACTTC
CDR3aa: CSVAPIDRSYEQYF

v_gene: TRBV5-1
d_gene: TRBD2
abundance: .
j_gene: TRBJ2-2
CDR3nt: TGCGCCAGCAGCCCTACGGGGGGAAACACCGGGGAGCTGTTTTTT
CDR3aa: CASSPTGGNTGELFF

v_gene: TRBV13
d_gene: TRBD2
abundance: .
j_gene: TRBJ2-5
CDR3nt: TGTGCCAGCAGCTTAGCTAGCGGAGCCCAAGAGACCCAGTACTTC
CDR3aa: CASSLASGAQETQYF

v_gene: TRBV30
d_gene: TRBD2
abundance: .
j_gene: TRBJ2-3
CDR3nt: TGTGCCTGGACAAAGGGACTAGCGGGGGGGGATACGCAGTATTTT
CDR3aa: CAWTKGLAGGDTQYF

v_gene: TRBV4-2
d_gene: .
abundance: .
j_gene: TRBJ2-7
CDR3nt: TGTGCCAGCAGCCAACTCTTCCAGTCCGGACAGATTGCGGAGCCGTGGGTCCGGAACCACGAGCAGTACTTC
CDR3aa: CASSQLFQSGQIAEPWVRNHEQYF

v_gene: TRBV5-8
d_gene: .
abundance: few
j_gene: TRBJ2-2
CDR3nt: TGTGCCAGCAGCTTGTACAGGGTTACCGGGGAGCTGTTTTTT
CDR3aa: CASSLYRVTGELFF

v_gene: TRBV4-3
d_gene: .
abundance: .
j_gene: TRBJ2-7
CDR3nt: TGCGCCAGCAGCTGGATTGTGGGCAGGGAGGCCGGCGAGCAGTACTTC
CDR3aa: CASSWIVGREAGEQYF

v_gene: TRBV7-3
d_gene: TRBD2
abundance: .
j_gene: TRBJ2-1
CDR3nt: TGTGCCAGCAGCTTAAGCGGGAGCTCCTACAATGAGCAGTTCTTC
CDR3aa: CASSLSGSSYNEQFF

v_gene: TRBV2
d_gene: .
abundance: .
j_gene: TRBJ1-2
CDR3nt: TGTGCCAGCAGTGAGAACAGACAGAACTATGGCTACACCTTC
CDR3aa: CASSENRQNYGYTF

v_gene: TRBV28
d_gene: TRBD1
abundance: .
j_gene: TRBJ1-2
CDR3nt: TGTGCCAGCAGTGACTCCATCCAGGGGGCCGGCTATGGCTACACCTTC
CDR3aa: CASSDSIQGAGYGYTF

v_gene: TRBV18
d_gene: .
abundance: once
j_gene: TRBJ1-2
CDR3nt: TGTGCCAGCTCACCAGAGGGGGACTATGGCTACACCTTC
CDR3aa: CASSPEGDYGYTF

v_gene: TRBV2
d_gene: .
abundance: few
j_gene: TRBJ2-7
CDR3nt: TGTGCCAGCAGTGGCGCGGGGTGGTACGAGCAGTACTTC
CDR3aa: CASSGAGWYEQYF

v_gene: TRBV12-3/TRBV12-4
d_gene: .
abundance: once
j_gene: TRBJ1-2
CDR3nt: TGTGCCAGCAGCCCAGGTGAAAACTATGGCTACACCTTC
CDR3aa: CASSPGENYGYTF

v_gene: TRBV10-3
d_gene: .
abundance: .
j_gene: TRBJ1-2
CDR3nt: TGTGCCATCAGTTCCGGGGAAATGATGGGCGGCTACACCTTC
CDR3aa: CAISSGEMMGGYTF

v_gene: TRBV14
d_gene: .
abundance: .
j_gene: TRBJ1-2
CDR3nt: TGTGCCAGCAGCCAAGTCGGGGATGGGCGGATTTATGGCTACACCTTC
CDR3aa: CASSQVGDGRIYGYTF

v_gene: TRBV19
d_gene: TRBD1
abundance: .
j_gene: TRBJ1-5
CDR3nt: TGTGCCAGTAAACAGGGGCATCAGCCCCAGCATTTT
CDR3aa: CASKQGHQPQHF

v_gene: TRBV18
d_gene: TRBD1
abundance: .
j_gene: TRBJ1-5
CDR3nt: TGTGCCAGCTCAGCGACAGGGGTAAATCAGCCCCAGCATTTT
CDR3aa: CASSATGVNQPQHF

v_gene: TRBV7-2
d_gene: .
abundance: .
j_gene: TRBJ1-6
CDR3nt: TGTGCCAGCAGCTCGTCTCCTACTTACAGGGAGAGTTCACCCCTCCACTTT
CDR3aa: CASSSSPTYRESSPLHF